One sample yielded the 5 T cell receptor beta chains listed below, sequenced in a study of identical twins. MiXCR, applied by TCRdb to the 5' RACE reads, yields one record per CDR3 protein. This sample yields hundreds of thousands of distinct CDR3 sequences, of which 10% to 15% are seen a single time; about 1.5% belongs to the top ten. The data were also submitted as part of a second study, on yellow fever vaccine responses in identical twins.

The sample was PBMCs. Source of these receptors: a woman aged 18-29 years in good health.

This clonotype was observed many times. This chain links TRBV20-1 with TRBJ2-3; a possible D gene is TRBD2 (6 bases). Trimming removed 8 bases from V and 0 bases from J, with 12 bases in between. This CDR3 contains 13 residues. Per germline, CDR1 DFQATT and CDR2 SNEGSKA (reference sequence). For the CDR3, the DNA is TGCAGTTTTGGCGGGGCCAGCACAGATACGCAGTATTTT. Translated, it gives CSFGGASTDTQYF.

The gene calls are TRBV9 and TRBJ2-5, with D uncertain. This CDR3 comprises 15 residues. Germline CDR1 is SGDLS and CDR2 is YYNGEE. Deletions cut 4 bases from V and 2 bases from J, with 15 bases between. The CDR3 here is CASSTRLGFQETQYF. CDR3 nucleotide sequence: TGTGCCAGCAGCACCCGCCTAGGGTTTCAAGAGACCCAGTACTTC.

This clonotype was seen a few times. The V call is TRBV5-1, the J call TRBJ2-5; 7 bases align to TRBD2. Germline values: CDR1 SGHRS, CDR2 YFSETQ. J gave up 4 bases and V 7 bases, and 7 bases lay outside the gene matches. The CDR3 length is 13 residues. The CDR3 region has the DNA TGCGCCAGCGCGACCCCTAGCGGAGAGACCCAGTACTTC. It codes for CASATPSGETQYF.

The chain joins TRBV10-3 to TRBJ2-1; 11 nucleotides match TRBD2. V lost 0 bases to trimming and J lost 8 bases; unmatched junction nucleotides: 3. This CDR3 region has 15 residues. Per germline, CDR1 ENHRY and CDR2 SYGVKD. CDR3 bases: TGTGCCATCAGTGAGTCTAGCGGGGGGGCGCATGAGCAGTTCTTC. Translating it yields CAISESSGGAHEQFF.

This chain uses TRBV5-1 with TRBJ2-5; no firm D call. The CDR3 totals 13 residues. Germline-derived CDR1 and CDR2 are SGHRS and YFSETQ. V was pared by 3 bases and J by 5 bases, with 11 bases between. In DNA form, the CDR3 reads TGCGCCAGCAGCTCTGGGGTTTCGGAGACCCAGTACTTC. This gives the protein CASSSGVSETQYF. The entire variable domain, with the rest obtained from reference TRBV5-1 and TRBJ2-5, is as follows: KAGVTQTPRYLIKTRGQQVTLSCSPISGHRSVSWYQQTPGQGLQFLFEYFSETQRNKGNFPGRFSGRQFSNSRSEMNVSTLELGDSALYLCASSSGVSETQYFGPGTRLLVL.